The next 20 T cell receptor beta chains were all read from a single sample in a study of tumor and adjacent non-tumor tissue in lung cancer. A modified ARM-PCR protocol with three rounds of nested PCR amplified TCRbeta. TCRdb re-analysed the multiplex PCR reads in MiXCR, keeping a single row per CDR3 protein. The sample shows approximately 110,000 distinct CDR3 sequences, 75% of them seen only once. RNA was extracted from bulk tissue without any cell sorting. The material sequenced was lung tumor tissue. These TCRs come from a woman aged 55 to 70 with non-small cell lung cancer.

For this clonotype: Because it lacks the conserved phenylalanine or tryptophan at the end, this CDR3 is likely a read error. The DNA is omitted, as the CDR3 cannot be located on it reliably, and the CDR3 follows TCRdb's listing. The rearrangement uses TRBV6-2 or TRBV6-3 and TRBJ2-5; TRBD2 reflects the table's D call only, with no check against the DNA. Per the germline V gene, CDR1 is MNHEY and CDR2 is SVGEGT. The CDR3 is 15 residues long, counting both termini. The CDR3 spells CASSYLTSGRETQYL.

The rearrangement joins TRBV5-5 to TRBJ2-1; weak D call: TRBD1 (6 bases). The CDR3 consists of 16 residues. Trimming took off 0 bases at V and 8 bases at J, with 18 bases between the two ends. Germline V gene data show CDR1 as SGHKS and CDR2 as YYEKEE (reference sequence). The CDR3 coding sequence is TGTGCCAGCAGCTTGGCAGGGGAGCTAACGAGAGATGAGCAGTTCTTC. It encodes CASSLAGELTRDEQFF.

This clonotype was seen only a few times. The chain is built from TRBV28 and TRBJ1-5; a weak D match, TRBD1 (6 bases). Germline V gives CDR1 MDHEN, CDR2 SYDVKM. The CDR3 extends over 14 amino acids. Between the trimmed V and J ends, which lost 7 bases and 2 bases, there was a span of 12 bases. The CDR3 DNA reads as TGTGCCAGCATCACACAGGGACGCAATCAGCCCCAGCATTTT. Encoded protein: CASITQGRNQPQHF.

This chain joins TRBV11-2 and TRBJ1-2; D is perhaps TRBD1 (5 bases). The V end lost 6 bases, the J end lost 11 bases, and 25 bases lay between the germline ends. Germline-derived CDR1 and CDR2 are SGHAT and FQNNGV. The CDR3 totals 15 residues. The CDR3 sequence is CASSPGGNFNYSYTF. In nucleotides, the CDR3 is TGTGCCAGCAGTCCCGGGGGGAACTTTAACTATAGTTACACCTTC.

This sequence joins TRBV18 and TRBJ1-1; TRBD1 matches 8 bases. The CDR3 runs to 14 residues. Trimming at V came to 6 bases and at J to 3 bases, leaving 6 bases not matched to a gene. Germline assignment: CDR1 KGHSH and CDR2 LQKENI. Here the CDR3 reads CASSDRVGDTEAFF. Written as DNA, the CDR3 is TGTGCCAGCTCGGACAGGGTGGGGGACACTGAAGCTTTCTTT.

CDR3 sequence (DNA): TGTGCCATCAGTGAACTCCGTGATAATGAGCAGTTCTTC. Amino acids: CAISELRDNEQFF. The genes are TRBV10-3 and TRBJ2-1; no firm D call. Deletions cut 3 bases from V and 7 bases from J, with 10 bases between. Germline V CDR1 and CDR2: ENHRY, SYGVKD. CDR3 size: 13 residues.

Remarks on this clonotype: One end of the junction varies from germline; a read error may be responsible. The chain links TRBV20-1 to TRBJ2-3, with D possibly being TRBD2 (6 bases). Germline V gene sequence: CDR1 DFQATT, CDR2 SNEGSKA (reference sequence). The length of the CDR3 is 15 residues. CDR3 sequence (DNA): TGCAGTGCTATTTCTAACGGGGGAAACACAGATACACAGTATTTT. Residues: CSAISNGGNTDTQYF.

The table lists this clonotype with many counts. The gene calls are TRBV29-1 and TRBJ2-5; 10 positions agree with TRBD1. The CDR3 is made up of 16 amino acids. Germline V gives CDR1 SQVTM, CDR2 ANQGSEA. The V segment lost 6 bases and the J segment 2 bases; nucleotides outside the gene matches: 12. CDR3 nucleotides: TGCAGCGTCGATGGGACAGGGGAAGGGGTTCAAGAGACCCAGTACTTC. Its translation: CSVDGTGEGVQETQYF.

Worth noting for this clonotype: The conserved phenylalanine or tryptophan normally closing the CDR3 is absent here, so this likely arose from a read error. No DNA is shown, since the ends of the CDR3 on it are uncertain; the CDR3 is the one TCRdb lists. The chain's CDR3 is CASSPTRRATESFL. The rearrangement uses TRBV11-3 and TRBJ1-1. Per germline, CDR1 SGHNT and CDR2 YENEEA. Termini included, the CDR3 measures 14 amino acids.

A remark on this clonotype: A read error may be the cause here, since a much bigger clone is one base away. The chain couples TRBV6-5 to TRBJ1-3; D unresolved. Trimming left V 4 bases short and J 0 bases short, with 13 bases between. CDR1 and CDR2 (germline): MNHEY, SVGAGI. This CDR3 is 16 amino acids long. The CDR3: CASSSSYRFSGNTIYF. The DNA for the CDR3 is TGTGCCAGCAGTTCATCCTACAGATTCTCTGGAAACACCATATATTTT.

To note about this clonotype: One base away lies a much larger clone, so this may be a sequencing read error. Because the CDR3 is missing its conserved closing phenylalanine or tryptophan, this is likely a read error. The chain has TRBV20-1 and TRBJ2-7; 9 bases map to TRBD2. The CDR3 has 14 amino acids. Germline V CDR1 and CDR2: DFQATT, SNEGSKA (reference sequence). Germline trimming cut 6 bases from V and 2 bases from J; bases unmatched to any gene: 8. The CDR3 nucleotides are TGCAGTGCCAGACGACTAGCGGCGACCTACGAGCAGTACTAC. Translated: CSARRLAATYEQYY.

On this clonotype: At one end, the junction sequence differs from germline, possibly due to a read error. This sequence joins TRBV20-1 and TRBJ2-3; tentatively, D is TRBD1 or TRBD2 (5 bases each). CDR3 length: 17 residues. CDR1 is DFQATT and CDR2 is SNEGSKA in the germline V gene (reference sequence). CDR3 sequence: CSVRDQLVGDSTDTQYF. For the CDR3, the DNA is TGCAGTGTTAGAGATCAGCTAGTGGGGGATTCCACAGATACGCAGTATTTT.

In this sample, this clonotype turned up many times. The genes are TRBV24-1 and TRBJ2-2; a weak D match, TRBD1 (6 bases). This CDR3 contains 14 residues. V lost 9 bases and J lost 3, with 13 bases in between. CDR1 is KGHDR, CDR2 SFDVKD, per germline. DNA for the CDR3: TGTGCCACCTCGGGACACCAAGACACCGGGGAGCTGTTTTTT. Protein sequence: CATSGHQDTGELFF.

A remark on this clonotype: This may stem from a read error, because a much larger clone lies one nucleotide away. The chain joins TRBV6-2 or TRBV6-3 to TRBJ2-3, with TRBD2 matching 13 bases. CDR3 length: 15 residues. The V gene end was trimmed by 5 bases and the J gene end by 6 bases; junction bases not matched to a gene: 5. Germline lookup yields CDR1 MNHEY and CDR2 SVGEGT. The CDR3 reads CASSLGLAGLDTQYF. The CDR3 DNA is TGTGCCAGCAGTCTGGGACTAGCGGGATTGGATACGCAGTATTTT.

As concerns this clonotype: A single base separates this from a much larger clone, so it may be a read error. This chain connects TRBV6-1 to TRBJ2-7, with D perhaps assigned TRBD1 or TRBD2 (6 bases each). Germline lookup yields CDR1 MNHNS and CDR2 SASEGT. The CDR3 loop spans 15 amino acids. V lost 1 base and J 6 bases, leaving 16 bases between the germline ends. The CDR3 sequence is CASSEGDWGHVEQYF. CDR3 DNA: TGTGCCAGCAGTGAAGGGGACTGGGGGCACGTCGAGCAGTACTTC.

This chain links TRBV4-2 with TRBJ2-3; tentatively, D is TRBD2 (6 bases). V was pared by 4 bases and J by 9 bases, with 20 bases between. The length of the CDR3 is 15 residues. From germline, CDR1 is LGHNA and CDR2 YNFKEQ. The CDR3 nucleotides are TGTGCCAGCAGCCGGGACTTCCCTAACACAAAAACGCAGTATTTT. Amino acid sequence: CASSRDFPNTKTQYF.

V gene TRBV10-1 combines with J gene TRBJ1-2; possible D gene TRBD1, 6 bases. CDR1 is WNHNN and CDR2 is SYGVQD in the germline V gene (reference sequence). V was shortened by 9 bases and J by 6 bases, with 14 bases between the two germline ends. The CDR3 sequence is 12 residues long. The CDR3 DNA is TGCGCCAGTCCGGGGGCTAGGCATGGCTACACCTTC. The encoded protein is CASPGARHGYTF.

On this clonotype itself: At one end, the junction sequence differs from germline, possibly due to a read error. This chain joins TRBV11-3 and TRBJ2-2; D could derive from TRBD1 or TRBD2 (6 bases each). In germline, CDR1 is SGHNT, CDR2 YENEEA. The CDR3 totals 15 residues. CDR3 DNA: TGTGACAGCAGCTTAGTATCCGGGGGCGGCGGGGAGCTGCTTTTT. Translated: CDSSLVSGGGGELLF. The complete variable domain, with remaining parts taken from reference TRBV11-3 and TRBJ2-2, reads EAGVVQSPRYKIIEKKQPVAFWCNPISGHNTLYWYLQNLGQGPELLIRYENEEAVDDSQLPKDRFSAERLKGVDSTLKIQPAELGDSAVYLCDSSLVSGGGGELLFGEGSRLTVL.

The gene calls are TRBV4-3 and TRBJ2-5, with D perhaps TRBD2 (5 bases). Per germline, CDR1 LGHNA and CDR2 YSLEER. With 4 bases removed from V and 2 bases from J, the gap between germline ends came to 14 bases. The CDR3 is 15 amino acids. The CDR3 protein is CASSLHRDSQETQYF. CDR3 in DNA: TGCGCCAGCAGCCTACACCGGGATTCTCAAGAGACCCAGTACTTC.

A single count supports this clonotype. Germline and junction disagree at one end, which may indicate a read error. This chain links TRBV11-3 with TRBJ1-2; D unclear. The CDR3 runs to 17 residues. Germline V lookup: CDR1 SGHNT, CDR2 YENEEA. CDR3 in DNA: TGTGCCAGCGGCTTATTACATGCGGGAGGATCTATCTATGGCTACACGTTC. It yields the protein CASGLLHAGGSIYGYTF.